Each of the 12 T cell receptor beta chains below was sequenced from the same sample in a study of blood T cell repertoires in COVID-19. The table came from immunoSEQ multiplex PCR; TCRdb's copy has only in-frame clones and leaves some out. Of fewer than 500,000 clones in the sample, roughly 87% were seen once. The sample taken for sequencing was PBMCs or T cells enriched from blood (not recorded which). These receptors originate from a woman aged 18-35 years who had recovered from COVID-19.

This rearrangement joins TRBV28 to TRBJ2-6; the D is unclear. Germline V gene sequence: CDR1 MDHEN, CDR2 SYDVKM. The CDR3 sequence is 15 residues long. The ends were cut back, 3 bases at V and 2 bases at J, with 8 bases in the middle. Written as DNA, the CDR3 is TGTGCCAGCAGTTTTACCTACGCTGGGGCCAACGTCCTGACTTTC. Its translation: CASSFTYAGANVLTF.

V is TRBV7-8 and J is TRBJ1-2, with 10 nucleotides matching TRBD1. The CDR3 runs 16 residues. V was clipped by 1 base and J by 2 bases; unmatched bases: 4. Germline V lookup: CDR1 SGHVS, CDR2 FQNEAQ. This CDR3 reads CASSLEGQGSNYGYTF. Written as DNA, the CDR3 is TGTGCCAGCAGCTTAGAGGGACAGGGGAGCAACTATGGCTACACCTTC.

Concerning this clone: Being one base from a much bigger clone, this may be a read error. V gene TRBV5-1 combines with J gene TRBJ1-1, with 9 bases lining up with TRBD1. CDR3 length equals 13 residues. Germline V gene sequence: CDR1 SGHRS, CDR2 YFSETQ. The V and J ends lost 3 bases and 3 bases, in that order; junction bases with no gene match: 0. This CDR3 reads CASSWTGDTEAFF. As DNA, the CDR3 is TGCGCCAGCAGCTGGACAGGGGACACTGAAGCTTTCTTT.

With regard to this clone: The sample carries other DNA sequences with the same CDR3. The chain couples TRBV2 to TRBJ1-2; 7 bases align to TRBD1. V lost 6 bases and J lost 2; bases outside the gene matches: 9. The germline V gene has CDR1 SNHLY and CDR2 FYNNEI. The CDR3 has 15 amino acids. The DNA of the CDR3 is TGTGCCAGCAGCCCCGGGACAGCGCTAAACTATGGCTACACCTTC. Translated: CASSPGTALNYGYTF.

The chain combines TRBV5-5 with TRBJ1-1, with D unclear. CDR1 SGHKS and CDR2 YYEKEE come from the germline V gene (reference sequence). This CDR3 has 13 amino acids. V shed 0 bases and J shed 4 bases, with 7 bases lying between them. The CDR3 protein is CASSLGEGTEAFF. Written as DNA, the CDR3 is TGTGCCAGCAGCTTGGGGGAGGGCACTGAAGCTTTCTTT.

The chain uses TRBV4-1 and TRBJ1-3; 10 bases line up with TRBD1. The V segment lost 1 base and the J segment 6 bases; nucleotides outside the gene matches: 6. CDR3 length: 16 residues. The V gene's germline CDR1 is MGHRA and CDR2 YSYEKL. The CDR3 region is CASSQALGTGVNTIYF. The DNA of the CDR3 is TGCGCCAGCAGCCAAGCTCTTGGGACAGGGGTAAACACCATATATTTT.

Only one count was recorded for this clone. The DNA of the CDR3 is TGTGCCAGCAGTTCAGCAGGGGTCGAGCAGTACTTC. Encoded protein: CASSSAGVEQYF. This chain joins TRBV6-2 or TRBV6-3 and TRBJ2-7; TRBD1 is a possible D gene (6 bases). Deletions cut 4 bases from V and 6 bases from J, with 10 bases between. CDR3 length equals 12 residues. Germline CDR1 reads MNHEY; CDR2 reads SVGEGT.

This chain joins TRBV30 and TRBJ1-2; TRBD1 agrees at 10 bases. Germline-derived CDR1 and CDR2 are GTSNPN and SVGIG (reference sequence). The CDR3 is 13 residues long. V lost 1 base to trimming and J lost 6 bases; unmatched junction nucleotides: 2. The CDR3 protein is CAWSGGTGDGYTF. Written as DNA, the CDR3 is TGTGCCTGGAGTGGGGGGACAGGGGATGGCTACACCTTC.

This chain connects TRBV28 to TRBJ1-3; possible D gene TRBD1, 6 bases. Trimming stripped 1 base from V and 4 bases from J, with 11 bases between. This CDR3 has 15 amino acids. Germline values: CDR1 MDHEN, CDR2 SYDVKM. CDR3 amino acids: CASSLLLGAGNTIYF. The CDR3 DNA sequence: TGTGCCAGCAGTTTATTGCTGGGGGCAGGAAACACCATATATTTT.

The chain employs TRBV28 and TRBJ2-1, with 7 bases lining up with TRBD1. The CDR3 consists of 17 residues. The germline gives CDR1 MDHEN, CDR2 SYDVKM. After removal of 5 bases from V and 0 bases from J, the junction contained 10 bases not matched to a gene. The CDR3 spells CASSPAATGSSYNEQFF. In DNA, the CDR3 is TGTGCCAGCAGTCCCGCCGCGACAGGGAGCTCCTACAATGAGCAGTTCTTC.

CDR3 sequence: CASSLIAGGKETQYF. The CDR3, as DNA: TGTGCCAGCAGCTTAATAGCAGGGGGAAAAGAGACCCAGTACTTC. This rearrangement joins TRBV7-9 to TRBJ2-5, with TRBD1 identical over 7 bases. The CDR3 has 15 amino acids. J gave up 3 bases and V 2 bases, and 6 bases lay outside the gene matches. Per germline, CDR1 SEHNR and CDR2 FQNEAQ (reference sequence).

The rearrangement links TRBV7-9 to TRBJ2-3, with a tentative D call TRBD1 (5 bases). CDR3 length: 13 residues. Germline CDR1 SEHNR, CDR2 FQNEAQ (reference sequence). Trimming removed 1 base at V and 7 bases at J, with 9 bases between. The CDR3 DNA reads TGTGCCAGCAGCTTAGTTCAGGGCTATACGCAGTATTTT. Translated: CASSLVQGYTQYF.